This TCR beta chain was captured by sequencing in a study of metastatic and nonmetastatic thyroid tumors. About the study: Patients with malignant and benign thyroid disease provided blood and tumor or nodule tissue, whose repertoires were compared.

Looked up from germline, CDR1 is SGHAT and CDR2 is FQNNGV. The CDR3 contains 16 residues. Every patient was untreated before thyroid surgery. Using MiXCR, TCRdb re-called clones from the PCR reads. The repertoire consists of roughly 40,000 clones, with over 15% occurring once and the leading ten covering approximately 15%. This clone was recorded at least ten times. Other DNA sequences in the same sample also yield this CDR3. The receptor comes from a female donor with papillary thyroid cancer or a benign thyroid nodule (not recorded which). Some clones in this sample may be carry-over from other donors' samples. Sequencing was performed on tumor tissue. The chain uses TRBV11-2 and TRBJ1-2, with D unresolved. In DNA, the CDR3 is TGTGCTGCCCTGGGAGGGTTGAGCTGGACTAACTATGGCTACACCTTC. Encoded protein: CAALGGLSWTNYGYTF.